The next 18 T cell receptor beta chains were all read from a single sample in a study of blood T cell repertoires in COVID-19. TCRdb's table, derived via immunoSEQ multiplex PCR, lists solely in-frame clones and lacks some. Counted here are about 68,000 clones, around 85% occurring once; the ten biggest clones make up 20% to 25%. What was sequenced was peripheral blood. These receptors were taken from a man aged 45-65 years with acute or convalescent COVID-19.

This clone showed up just a few times. The chain links TRBV2 to TRBJ1-1; D is ambiguous. CDR1 is SNHLY and CDR2 is FYNNEI in the germline V gene. The CDR3 consists of 13 residues. V dropped 4 bases and J dropped 4 bases, with 10 bases sitting between them. The CDR3 reads CASSVSTVTEAFF. CDR3 DNA sequence: TGTGCCAGCAGTGTTTCAACAGTCACTGAAGCTTTCTTT.

This clone has only one observation. The DNA for the CDR3 is TGTGCCAGCAGCATACAGAACACTGAAGCTTTCTTT. Its protein is CASSIQNTEAFF. The chain employs TRBV7-9 and TRBJ1-1; D is ambiguous. The germline V and J ends were trimmed by 5 bases and 1 base, with 5 bases remaining between them. Germline V gene lookup returns CDR1 SEHNR and CDR2 FQNEAQ (reference sequence). CDR3 length equals 12 residues.

The chain recombines TRBV6-5 with TRBJ1-1; D not certain. The germline V gene has CDR1 MNHEY and CDR2 SVGAGI. V lost 0 bases, J lost 7 bases, and 12 bases lay in between. The CDR3 has 14 residues. The CDR3 loop reads CASSYSNRANEAFF. For the CDR3, the DNA is TGTGCCAGCAGTTACTCGAACAGAGCAAATGAAGCTTTCTTT.

The V gene is TRBV19, the J gene TRBJ1-1; D gene unclear. The CDR3 consists of 13 residues. The V gene lost 2 bases and the J gene lost 7 bases, with 11 bases spanning the gap. The germline gives CDR1 LNHDA, CDR2 SQIVND (reference sequence). CDR3 coding DNA: TGTGCCAGTAGTATATCAGGCGATAGTGAAGCTTTCTTT. This sequence encodes CASSISGDSEAFF.

The chain joins TRBV2 to TRBJ2-1; D possibly corresponds to TRBD2 (6 bases). The germline V gene encodes CDR1 SNHLY and CDR2 FYNNEI. V lost 4 bases, J lost 9 bases, and 13 bases lay in between. The CDR3 extends over 13 amino acids. The CDR3, as DNA: TGTGCCAGCAGTGTGGTGGGGGGTGGTGAGCAGTTCTTC. Translated: CASSVVGGGEQFF.

The sample holds a few counts of this clone. The V call is TRBV29-1, the J call TRBJ2-7, with 11 positions matching TRBD2. Germline trimming cut 4 bases from V and 7 bases from J; bases unmatched to any gene: 6. The CDR3 runs 13 residues. Germline V gene sequence: CDR1 SQVTM, CDR2 ANQGSEA. The CDR3 DNA follows: TGCAGCGTTGTTAGCGGGGGGGCCCTAGAGCAGTACTTC. Translating it yields CSVVSGGALEQYF.

This chain uses TRBV2 with TRBJ2-3; the D gene is possibly TRBD1 (6 bases). The length of the CDR3 is 14 residues. From germline, CDR1 is SNHLY and CDR2 FYNNEI. V was trimmed by 1 base and J by 1 base, leaving 6 bases between them. The CDR3 region is CASSEGQGTDTQYF. The DNA of the CDR3 is TGTGCCAGCAGTGAAGGACAGGGCACAGATACGCAGTATTTT.

The chain joins TRBV27 to TRBJ1-1; 10 bases line up with TRBD1. The CDR3 is 14 residues long. V lost 7 bases, J lost 4 bases, and 6 bases stayed unmatched. Germline loops: CDR1 MNHEY, CDR2 SMNVEV (reference sequence). DNA of the CDR3: TGTGCCAGCACGGGACAGGGGACCAGCACTGAAGCTTTCTTT. Translation gives CASTGQGTSTEAFF.

This chain links TRBV18 with TRBJ2-3, with no clear D. The CDR3 spans 14 residues. Germline lookup yields CDR1 KGHSH and CDR2 LQKENI. Trimming pared 2 bases from V and 2 bases from J, leaving 8 bases between. CDR3 in DNA: TGTGCCAGCTCACCAGATACAAACACAGATACGCAGTATTTT. It translates to CASSPDTNTDTQYF.

The chain carries TRBV19 and TRBJ2-2; 9 bases line up with TRBD1. Trimming took 8 bases from V and 4 from J; bases not matched to a gene: 2. In germline, CDR1 is LNHDA, CDR2 SQIVND (reference sequence). This CDR3 spans 13 amino acids. This CDR3 is CASGDRATGELFF. The CDR3 nucleotides are TGTGCCAGTGGGGACAGGGCCACCGGGGAGCTGTTTTTT.

This rearrangement joins TRBV13 to TRBJ2-1, with D possibly TRBD2 on 6 matching bases. The CDR3 loop spans 14 amino acids. V dropped 3 bases and J dropped 4 bases, with 10 bases sitting between them. Germline lookup yields CDR1 PRHDT and CDR2 FYEKMQ (reference sequence). The chain's CDR3 is CASSFRRGYNEQFF. In DNA form, the CDR3 reads TGTGCCAGCAGCTTCCGGAGGGGATACAATGAGCAGTTCTTC. The entire variable domain, with the rest obtained from reference TRBV13 and TRBJ2-1, is as follows: AAGVIQSPRHLIKEKRETATLKCYPIPRHDTVYWYQQGPGQDPQFLISFYEKMQSDKGSIPDRFSAQQFSDYHSELNMSSLELGDSALYFCASSFRRGYNEQFFGPGTRLTVL.

The genes are TRBV29-1 and TRBJ2-1, with D perhaps TRBD2 (6 bases). The CDR3 consists of 13 residues. V lost 4 bases, J lost 7 bases, and 14 bases lay in between. Germline CDR1 SQVTM, CDR2 ANQGSEA. Here the CDR3 reads CSVAREDRNEQFF. In DNA form, the CDR3 reads TGCAGCGTTGCCAGGGAGGATAGGAATGAGCAGTTCTTC.

This chain joins TRBV2 and TRBJ2-3, with D perhaps matching TRBD2 (6 bases). V lost 8 bases and J lost 7, with 22 bases in between. The CDR3 runs 15 residues. Germline V gives CDR1 SNHLY, CDR2 FYNNEI. The CDR3 region has the DNA TGTGCCAGCCTCCGGGACTCGCAATCGTTGAATACGCAGTATTTT. It specifies CASLRDSQSLNTQYF. Filled out from reference TRBV2 and TRBJ2-3, the complete variable domain reads EPEVTQTPSHQVTQMGQEVILRCVPISNHLYFYWYRQILGQKVEFLVSFYNNEISEKSEIFDDQFSVERPDGSNFTLKIRSTKLEDSAMYFCASLRDSQSLNTQYFGPGTRLTVL.

The CDR3 sequence: CASSWTGTRFSNEQYF. The DNA for the CDR3 is TGTGCCAGCAGCTGGACGGGGACTAGGTTTAGCAACGAGCAGTACTTC. The rearrangement joins TRBV7-9 to TRBJ2-7, with TRBD2 matching 8 bases. Germline CDR1 is SEHNR and CDR2 is FQNEAQ (reference sequence). The CDR3 sequence is 16 residues long. With V trimmed by 4 bases and J by 5 bases, 13 bases remained unmatched. The whole variable domain, filled in from reference TRBV7-9 and TRBJ2-7, reads DTGVSQNPRHKITKRGQNVTFRCDPISEHNRLYWYRQTLGQGPEFLTYFQNEAQLEKSRLLSDRFSAERPKGSFSTLEIQRTEQGDSAMYLCASSWTGTRFSNEQYFGPGTRLTVT.

The V call is TRBV27, the J call TRBJ2-1, with D tentatively TRBD1 (5 bases). This CDR3 is built from 16 residues. V lost 2 bases and J lost 0, with 11 bases in between. Germline V gene data show CDR1 as MNHEY and CDR2 as SMNVEV (reference sequence). CDR3 region: CASSLPDSNSYNEQFF. CDR3 sequence (DNA): TGTGCCAGCAGTTTACCTGACAGCAACTCCTACAATGAGCAGTTCTTC.

The chain employs TRBV19 and TRBJ1-1; 7 bases map to TRBD1. The CDR3 length is 14 residues. The V gene's germline CDR1 is LNHDA and CDR2 SQIVND (reference sequence). Unmatched junction bases numbered 10, after V lost 6 bases and J lost 6 bases. For the CDR3, the DNA is TGTGCCAGTAGAACCCTCCACAGGGGCGCTGAAGCTTTCTTT. Its protein product is CASRTLHRGAEAFF.

The chain uses TRBV10-2 and TRBJ1-3, with a weak D call TRBD1 (5 bases). The V end lost 6 bases, the J end lost 4 bases, and 13 bases lay between the germline ends. Germline CDR1 reads WSHSY; CDR2 reads SAAADI. The CDR3 is 14 amino acids. CDR3 sequence: CASRRAGVGNTIYF. The CDR3, as DNA: TGCGCCAGCAGAAGGGCGGGGGTAGGAAACACCATATATTTT.

The chain joins TRBV25-1 to TRBJ1-1, with 7 bases matching TRBD1. The CDR3 totals 13 residues. From germline, CDR1 is MGHDK and CDR2 SYGVNS. The V segment lost 5 bases and the J segment 1 base; nucleotides outside the gene matches: 1. The CDR3 nucleotides are TGTGCCAGCAGTCGACAGGGGAACACTGAAGCTTTCTTT. Translated, it gives CASSRQGNTEAFF. Full variable domain (rest looked up from reference TRBV25-1 and TRBJ1-1): EADIYQTPRYLVIGTGKKITLECSQTMGHDKMYWYQQDPGMELHLIHYSYGVNSTEKGDLSSESTVSRIRTEHFPLTLESARPSHTSQYLCASSRQGNTEAFFGQGTRLTVV.